Below are 17 T cell receptor beta chains sequenced from a single sample in a study of OX40 agonist ivuxolimab in advanced cancers. TCRdb's copy holds only in-frame clones and misses some; the assay was immunoSEQ multiplex PCR. The sample includes 34,000 or so clones, roughly 79% of them seen just once. The sequenced sample was CD4+ or CD8+ T cells sorted from blood, obtained in a trial of the OX40 agonist ivuxolimab. Receptors were obtained from an adult with an advanced solid tumor such as melanoma, head and neck, liver or kidney cancer.

The chain has TRBV7-8 and TRBJ2-2, with 10 bases that match TRBD2. CDR1 SGHVS and CDR2 FQNEAQ come from the germline V gene. The CDR3 contains 16 residues. The V and J ends lost 1 base and 6 bases, in that order; junction bases with no gene match: 5. CDR3 residues: CASSLVTSGNAGELFF. CDR3 nucleotide sequence: TGTGCCAGCAGCTTAGTAACTAGCGGGAATGCCGGGGAGCTGTTTTTT.

The V gene is TRBV6-6, the J gene TRBJ1-3, with unresolved D. In germline, CDR1 is MNHNY, CDR2 SVGAGI (reference sequence). This CDR3 region has 15 residues. V dropped 8 bases and J dropped 4 bases, with 18 bases sitting between them. The CDR3 loop is CASLPPGRAGNTIYF. CDR3 DNA: TGTGCCAGCTTGCCGCCAGGACGAGCGGGAAACACCATATATTTT.

This chain connects TRBV2 to TRBJ2-7; 12 bases align to TRBD2. The J segment lost 7 bases and the V segment lost 3 bases, leaving 7 bases of the junction unmatched. This CDR3 contains 15 residues. Germline values: CDR1 SNHLY, CDR2 FYNNEI. As DNA, the CDR3 is TGTGCCAGCAGTGACCGACTAGCGGGAGTTCGAGAGCAGTACTTC. Translation: CASSDRLAGVREQYF.

The V call is TRBV5-4, the J call TRBJ1-1; 9 bases match TRBD1. The trim removed 5 bases at V and 1 base at J, leaving 3 bases unmatched. The germline V gene has CDR1 SGHNT and CDR2 YYREEE (reference sequence). The CDR3 covers 14 residues. CDR3 nucleotide sequence: TGTGCCAGCAGGCCGGGACAGGGGAACACTGAAGCTTTCTTT. Amino acid sequence: CASRPGQGNTEAFF.

This clone was seen a handful of times. This sequence joins TRBV7-3 and TRBJ1-1, with 7 bases fitting TRBD1. Germline trimming cut 5 bases from V and 3 bases from J; bases unmatched to any gene: 6. The CDR3 is made up of 14 amino acids. Germline values: CDR1 SGHTA, CDR2 FQGTGA. In DNA, the CDR3 is TGTGCCAGCAGCGAAACAGGGGCCGACACTGAAGCTTTCTTT. This encodes CASSETGADTEAFF. Complete variable domain (other parts from reference TRBV7-3 and TRBJ1-1): GAGVSQTPSNKVTEKGKYVELRCDPISGHTALYWYRQSLGQGPEFLIYFQGTGAADDSGLPNDRFFAVRPEGSVSTLKIQRTERGDSAVYLCASSETGADTEAFFGQGTRLTVV.

Comment on this clone: The junction departs from the called germline gene at one end, perhaps through a read error. The same CDR3 arises from other DNA sequences in this sample as well. The CDR3 sequence: CASSLERGTDTQYF. The CDR3, as DNA: TGCGCCAGCAGTTTAGAGAGGGGAACAGATACGCAGTATTTT. V is TRBV27 and J is TRBJ2-3, with D tentatively TRBD1 or TRBD2 (5 bases each). CDR1 is MNHEY and CDR2 is SMNVEV in the germline V gene (reference sequence). CDR3 length: 14 residues.

CDR3 coding DNA: TGCGCCAGCAGCTTGGGGTCGCAGAGCACAGATACGCAGTATTTT. This codes for CASSLGSQSTDTQYF. V usage is TRBV5-1 and J usage is TRBJ2-3; D is uncertain. The CDR3 sequence is 15 residues long. Germline V gene lookup returns CDR1 SGHRS and CDR2 YFSETQ. Trimming took 0 bases from V and 0 from J, leaving 8 bases between them. Full variable domain (rest looked up from reference TRBV5-1 and TRBJ2-3): KAGVTQTPRYLIKTRGQQVTLSCSPISGHRSVSWYQQTPGQGLQFLFEYFSETQRNKGNFPGRFSGRQFSNSRSEMNVSTLELGDSALYLCASSLGSQSTDTQYFGPGTRLTVL.

This clone was observed a few times. The rearrangement joins TRBV5-5 to TRBJ1-1; maybe TRBD1 (6 bases). CDR1 is SGHKS, CDR2 YYEKEE, per germline (reference sequence). The CDR3 loop spans 16 amino acids. Trimming removed 4 bases from V and 4 bases from J, with 20 bases in between. In DNA form, the CDR3 reads TGTGCCAGCAGCCTTTGGTCTTGGGGGGCGGGCACTGAAGCTTTCTTT. Encoded protein: CASSLWSWGAGTEAFF. The whole variable domain, remainder taken from reference TRBV5-5 and TRBJ1-1, is DAGVTQSPTHLIKTRGQQVTLRCSPISGHKSVSWYQQVLGQGPQFIFQYYEKEERGRGNFPDRFSARQFPNYSSELNVNALLLGDSALYLCASSLWSWGAGTEAFFGQGTRLTVV.

This clone was picked up a small number of times. The DNA for the CDR3 is TGTGCCAGCAGTTTTAGCGGGACCCCAGAGACCCAGTACTTC. This translates into CASSFSGTPETQYF. V gene TRBV27 combines with J gene TRBJ2-5; 8 nucleotides match TRBD2. Trimming at V came to 3 bases and at J to 4 bases, leaving 4 bases not matched to a gene. Germline V gene sequence: CDR1 MNHEY, CDR2 SMNVEV (reference sequence). This CDR3 contains 14 residues.

The chain uses TRBV19 and TRBJ2-3; maybe TRBD2 (7 bases). The CDR3 runs to 13 residues. Germline-derived CDR1 and CDR2 are LNHDA and SQIVND (reference sequence). The V end was cut by 5 bases, the J end by 5 bases, with 11 bases between. CDR3 protein: CASSGGAEDTQYF. CDR3 nucleotide sequence: TGTGCCAGTAGTGGGGGGGCCGAAGATACGCAGTATTTT.

A single count supports this clone. This chain joins TRBV7-8 and TRBJ2-5; no clear D. Trimming took off 3 bases at V and 4 bases at J, with 6 bases between the two ends. Germline CDR1 and CDR2: SGHVS and FQNEAQ. This CDR3 spans 12 amino acids. The CDR3 loop reads CASSFLVETQYF. CDR3 coding DNA: TGTGCCAGCAGCTTTCTCGTAGAGACCCAGTACTTC.

DNA of the CDR3: TGTGCCATCAGAGCCGCGGGAGCGGGGAATGAGCAGTTCTTC. Its translation: CAIRAAGAGNEQFF. The rearrangement links TRBV10-3 to TRBJ2-1; TRBD2 matches at 7 bases. From germline, CDR1 is ENHRY and CDR2 SYGVKD. This CDR3 contains 14 residues. V shed 6 bases, J shed 7 bases, and the junction held 9 bases outside the gene matches.

This clone was observed a few times. Written as DNA, the CDR3 is TGTGCCAGTAGTACCCACGGCGCGGGATCCTACGAGCAGTACTTC. Residues: CASSTHGAGSYEQYF. The chain carries TRBV19 and TRBJ2-7; D is possibly TRBD2 (6 bases). V lost 4 bases to trimming and J lost 1 base, with 14 bases between them. The CDR3 loop spans 15 amino acids. Germline V lookup: CDR1 LNHDA, CDR2 SQIVND (reference sequence).

The sample holds a few counts of this clone. This sequence joins TRBV2 and TRBJ1-6, with a weak D call TRBD1 (6 bases). V was cut by 7 bases and J by 7 bases, with 14 bases left in between. CDR1 and CDR2 from the germline V gene are SNHLY and FYNNEI. This CDR3 has 14 amino acids. In nucleotides, the CDR3 is TGTGCCAGCATTTTCGGCAGGGGAAATTCACCCCTCCACTTT. Amino acid sequence: CASIFGRGNSPLHF.

The genes are TRBV6-5 and TRBJ2-5, with a possible D match to TRBD1 (5 bases). CDR1 is MNHEY and CDR2 is SVGAGI in the germline V gene. The CDR3 consists of 15 residues. Trimming removed 5 bases from V and 1 base from J, with 14 bases in between. The DNA of the CDR3 is TGTGCCAGCAGTCGACAGCGTGACGGCCAAGAGACCCAGTACTTC. Translation: CASSRQRDGQETQYF.

The J gene is TRBJ2-5, the V gene TRBV19; D gene uncertain. This CDR3 has 13 residues. V lost 8 bases and J lost 5, with 15 bases in between. Germline V gene lookup returns CDR1 LNHDA and CDR2 SQIVND (reference sequence). The CDR3 loop is CASYVGPGETQYF. CDR3 in DNA: TGTGCCAGTTATGTTGGTCCTGGGGAGACCCAGTACTTC.

This chain joins TRBV11-2 and TRBJ2-5; D may match TRBD1 or TRBD2 (5 bases each). The CDR3 is 13 amino acids. V gave up 3 bases and J gave up 6 bases, with 11 bases separating them. The germline gives CDR1 SGHAT, CDR2 FQNNGV. Here the CDR3 reads CASSLPGTQTQYF. The CDR3 nucleotides are TGTGCCAGCAGCTTGCCCGGGACCCAGACCCAGTACTTC.